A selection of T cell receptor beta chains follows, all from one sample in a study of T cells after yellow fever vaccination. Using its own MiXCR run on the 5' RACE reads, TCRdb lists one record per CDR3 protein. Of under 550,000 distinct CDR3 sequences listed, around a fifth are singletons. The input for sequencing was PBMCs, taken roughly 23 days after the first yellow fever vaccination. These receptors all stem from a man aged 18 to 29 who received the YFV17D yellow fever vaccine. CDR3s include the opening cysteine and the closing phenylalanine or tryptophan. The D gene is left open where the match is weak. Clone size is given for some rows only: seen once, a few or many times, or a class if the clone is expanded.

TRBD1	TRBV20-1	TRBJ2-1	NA	TGCAGTGCTAGGGACAGGGCTGAGCAGTTCTTC	CSARDRAEQFF
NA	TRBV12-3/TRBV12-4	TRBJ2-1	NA	TGTGCCAGCAGTTTCGGGGCAGGTGAGCAGTTCTTC	CASSFGAGEQFF
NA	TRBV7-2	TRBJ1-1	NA	TGTGCCAGCAGCTTAAACAGGTTGGACACTGAAGCTTTCTTT	CASSLNRLDTEAFF
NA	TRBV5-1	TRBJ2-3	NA	TGCGCCAGCAGCTCGGGCAGGGTGGATACGCAGTATTTT	CASSSGRVDTQYF
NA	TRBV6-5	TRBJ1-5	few	TGTGCCAGCAGTTATGGGGGAAGTCAGCCCCAGCATTTT	CASSYGGSQPQHF
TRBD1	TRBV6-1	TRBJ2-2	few	TGTGCCAGCCGGGACAGCTCGAACACCGGGGAGCTGTTTTTT	CASRDSSNTGELFF
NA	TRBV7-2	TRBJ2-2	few	TGTGCCAGCAACCCCAGTTTGCACCGAGGGGAGGAGCTGTTTTTT	CASNPSLHRGEELFF
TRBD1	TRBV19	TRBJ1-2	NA	TGTGCCAGCAGACAGGGACAGGATTATGGCTACACCTTC	CASRQGQDYGYTF
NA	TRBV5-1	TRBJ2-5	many	TGCGCCAGCAGCTTAGGGCCGGACCAAGAGACCCAGTACTTC	CASSLGPDQETQYF
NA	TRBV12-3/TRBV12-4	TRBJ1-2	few	TGTGCCAGCACCGTATCTAATAACTATGGCTACACCTTC	CASTVSNNYGYTF
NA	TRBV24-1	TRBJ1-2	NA	TGTGCCACCAGTGATTTGCCAGGGAACGGCTACACCTTC	CATSDLPGNGYTF
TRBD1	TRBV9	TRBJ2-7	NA	TGTGCCAGCAGCGCCCGAATGGACAGGGACAACTACGAGCAGTACTTC	CASSARMDRDNYEQYF
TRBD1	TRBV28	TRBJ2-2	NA	TGTGCCAGCAGTTTCCGGACAGGGTTCAACGGGGAGCTGTTTTTT	CASSFRTGFNGELFF
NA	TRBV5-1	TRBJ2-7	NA	TGCGCCAGCAGCGAGGATAGGGCAACGCAGCAGTACTTC	CASSEDRATQQYF
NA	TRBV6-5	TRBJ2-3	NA	TGTGCCAGCAGTTACTCGGGGGGGCTTGGGAATACGCAGTATTTT	CASSYSGGLGNTQYF
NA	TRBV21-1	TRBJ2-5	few	TGTGCCAGCAGCCCGGGACAGGGGCGAACCCGCGAAGAGACCCAGTACTTC	CASSPGQGRTREETQYF
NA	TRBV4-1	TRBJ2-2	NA	TGCGCCAGCTGCCAAGAGGCTCGGGGAAGCACCGGGGAGCTGTTTTTT	CASCQEARGSTGELFF
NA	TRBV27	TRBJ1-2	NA	TGTGCCAGCAGTTGGGCCGGATCTAACTATGGCTACACCTTC	CASSWAGSNYGYTF
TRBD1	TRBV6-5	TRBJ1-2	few	TGTGCCAGCAGTTCCTCCTTGGGACAGGGGATTTCTGGCTACACCTTC	CASSSSLGQGISGYTF
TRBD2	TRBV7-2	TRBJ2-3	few	TGTGCCAGCAGCTTAGCGGGGGCTAGCGGGGGCCCGCAGTATTTT	CASSLAGASGGPQYF
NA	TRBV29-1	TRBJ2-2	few	TGCAGCGTTGAAGGCACCGTAATGGAGAACGGGGAGCTGTTTTTT	CSVEGTVMENGELFF
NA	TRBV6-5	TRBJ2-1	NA	TGTGCCAGCAGTTATGTCCAGGGGAGGGGTGAGCAGTTCTTC	CASSYVQGRGEQFF
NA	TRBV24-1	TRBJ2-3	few	TGTGCCACCAGTGAATGGGGAGGTGGCACAGATACGCAGTATTTT	CATSEWGGGTDTQYF
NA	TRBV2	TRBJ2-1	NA	TGTGCCAGCACCGAACCGGGGGAGACGAACAATGAGCAGTTCTTC	CASTEPGETNNEQFF
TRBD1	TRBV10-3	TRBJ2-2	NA	TGTGCCATCAGACTCCGGGACAGAGACACCGGGGAGCTGTTTTTT	CAIRLRDRDTGELFF
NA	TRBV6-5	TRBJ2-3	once	TGTGCCAGCAGTTACTCAGGAGCGATCACAGATACGCAGTATTTT	CASSYSGAITDTQYF
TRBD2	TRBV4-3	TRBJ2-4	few	TGCGCCAGCAGCCAAGTGGGCGGGGGGCAAAACATTCAGTACTTC	CASSQVGGGQNIQYF
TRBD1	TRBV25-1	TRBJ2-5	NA	TGTGCCAGCAGAACCAACCTGGGGCAGGGGGCAGGAGAGACCCAGTACTTC	CASRTNLGQGAGETQYF
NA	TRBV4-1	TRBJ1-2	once	TGCGCCAGCAAAAGGGGTCGACCGGGGTCAGGTTGGGATGGCTACACCTTC	CASKRGRPGSGWDGYTF
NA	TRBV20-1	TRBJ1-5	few	TGCAGTGCTTCGGAATTACAGCCCCAGCATTTT	CSASELQPQHF
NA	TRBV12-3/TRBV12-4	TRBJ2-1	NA	TGTGCCAGCAGCCCCGGTGGGGGGGGGGCTTCTGACAATGAGCAGTTCTTC	CASSPGGGGASDNEQFF
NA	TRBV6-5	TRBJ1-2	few	TGTGCCAGCAGTAGCCAGGGCAGCTACTATGGCTACACCTTC	CASSSQGSYYGYTF
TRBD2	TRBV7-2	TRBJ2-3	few	TGTGCCAGCAGCTTAGGGGCTCCGGGACTAGCTGAGGATACGCAGTATTTT	CASSLGAPGLAEDTQYF
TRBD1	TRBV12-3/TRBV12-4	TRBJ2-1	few	TGTGCCAGCAGTCCCGGGACAGGGGTCCGAGATGAGCAGTTCTTC	CASSPGTGVRDEQFF
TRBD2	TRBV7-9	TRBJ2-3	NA	TGTGCCAGCAGCCACGACTGGGGAGGGGTCGGGGATACGCAGTATTTT	CASSHDWGGVGDTQYF